The 19 T cell receptor beta chains in this list originate from one sample, sequenced in a study of shared clonotypes between healthy human individuals. Libraries were prepared by immunoSEQ multiplex PCR; TCRdb keeps only in-frame clonotypes and omits some of them. The sample yields under 1 million clones, about 92% seen once. In the naive CD8 group, cells lacked CD45RO and were positively selected for CCR7, so terminally differentiated effector memory CD45RA+ cells were left out. The sequencing sample was made of naive CD8+ T cells sorted from blood. The receptors derive from a man aged 25-45 years in good health.

For this clone: Other DNA sequences in the same sample also yield this CDR3. The rearrangement uses TRBV11-2 and TRBJ2-3; a weak D match, TRBD2 (5 bases). This CDR3 spans 16 amino acids. CDR1 is SGHAT and CDR2 is FQNNGV in the germline V gene. V shed 3 bases and J shed 0 bases, with 13 bases lying between them. The CDR3 DNA reads as TGTGCCAGCAGCTTTAGAGGGCGGTCTAGCACAGATACGCAGTATTTT. Translating it yields CASSFRGRSSTDTQYF.

J is TRBJ2-7 and V is TRBV2; D may match TRBD1 or TRBD2 (5 bases each). With 3 bases removed from V and 4 bases from J, the gap between germline ends came to 13 bases. Germline CDR1 SNHLY, CDR2 FYNNEI. The CDR3 runs to 14 residues. The CDR3 DNA reads as TGTGCCAGCAGTGAGGGCAGGGACCTATACGAGCAGTACTTC. Protein sequence: CASSEGRDLYEQYF.

The DNA for the CDR3 is TGTGCCAGCAGTTACTCCCCGACAGGGGGTGTGACTGAAGCTTTCTTT. This encodes CASSYSPTGGVTEAFF. The chain employs TRBV6-6 and TRBJ1-1; 9 bases are a match to TRBD1. The CDR3 sequence is 16 residues long. From germline, CDR1 is MNHNY and CDR2 SVGAGI (reference sequence). The V segment lost 0 bases and the J segment 5 bases; nucleotides outside the gene matches: 7.

The chain joins TRBV7-9 to TRBJ2-7; D could derive from TRBD1 or TRBD2 (5 bases each). The CDR3 consists of 16 residues. Trimming took 5 bases from V and 6 from J, leaving 23 bases between them. Germline-derived CDR1 and CDR2 are SEHNR and FQNEAQ (reference sequence). The DNA for the CDR3 is TGTGCCAGCAGCCCTACGCCCGGGGCTAGGATCATCGAGCAGTACTTC. Residues: CASSPTPGARIIEQYF.

The V and J genes are TRBV7-6 and TRBJ1-4; tentative D call: TRBD1 (5 bases). This CDR3 has 15 residues. V was pared by 0 bases and J by 3 bases, with 8 bases between. Germline-derived CDR1 and CDR2 are SGHVS and FNYEAQ. The CDR3, as DNA: TGTGCCAGCAGCTTAGCTGGGGCCCCTAATGAAAAACTGTTTTTT. Translating it yields CASSLAGAPNEKLFF.

This sequence joins TRBV28 and TRBJ1-5; D gene ambiguous. Germline CDR1 MDHEN, CDR2 SYDVKM. Trimming removed 1 base from V and 2 bases from J, with 12 bases in between. The CDR3 is 16 residues long. CDR3 DNA sequence: TGTGCCAGCAGTTTATTCCGGGTTAGTGGCAATCAGCCCCAGCATTTT. Translated, it gives CASSLFRVSGNQPQHF.

The chain has TRBV7-9 and TRBJ2-3; maybe TRBD1 (6 bases). This CDR3 has 14 amino acids. The V end lost 5 bases, the J end lost 2 bases, and 11 bases lay between the germline ends. From germline, CDR1 is SEHNR and CDR2 FQNEAQ (reference sequence). The CDR3 region is CASSARDTTDTQYF. The CDR3 bases are TGTGCCAGCAGCGCGAGGGACACCACAGATACGCAGTATTTT.

This clone was detected once. The V gene is TRBV4-1, the J gene TRBJ2-3; TRBD2 aligns across 9 bases. CDR1 and CDR2 (germline): MGHRA, YSYEKL. The V gene end was trimmed by 0 bases and the J gene end by 6 bases; junction bases not matched to a gene: 10. The CDR3 contains 17 residues. This CDR3 reads CASSQDRFAGGPDTQYF. For the CDR3, the DNA is TGCGCCAGCAGCCAAGACCGTTTTGCGGGAGGGCCGGATACGCAGTATTTT.

The CDR3 nucleotides read TGTGCCAGCAGCCCCCTTGGGGGGAGAGACACTGAAGCTTTCTTT. It is translated as CASSPLGGRDTEAFF. The chain carries TRBV14 and TRBJ1-1, with D possibly being TRBD1 (5 bases). Germline-derived CDR1 and CDR2 are SGHDN and FVKESK. V shed 4 bases and J shed 3 bases, with 15 bases lying between them. There are 15 residues in the CDR3.

As regards this clone: The sample has other DNA sequences that encode this CDR3 too. The chain employs TRBV6-6 and TRBJ1-2; the D gene is possibly TRBD1 (5 bases). This CDR3 has 12 residues. Trimming removed 6 bases at V and 3 bases at J, with 8 bases between. Germline CDR1 MNHNY, CDR2 SVGAGI (reference sequence). The CDR3 DNA sequence: TGTGCCAGCAGGGGACTTGACTATGGCTACACCTTC. It specifies CASRGLDYGYTF.

This clone was detected only once. The chain employs TRBV7-6 and TRBJ2-7, with 10 bases fitting TRBD2. V was pared by 3 bases and J by 3 bases, with 8 bases of the junction left unmatched. The CDR3 is made up of 16 amino acids. CDR1 is SGHVS and CDR2 is FNYEAQ in the germline V gene. The CDR3 loop reads CASSFEAGGFIYEQYF. The CDR3 DNA reads as TGTGCCAGCAGCTTCGAAGCGGGAGGGTTTATCTACGAGCAGTACTTC.

The CDR3 bases are TGTGCCAGCAGCTTAGATTGGCTAGCGGCCGACACAGATACGCAGTATTTT. This sequence encodes CASSLDWLAADTDTQYF. This rearrangement joins TRBV7-6 to TRBJ2-3; 7 bases align to TRBD2. From germline, CDR1 is SGHVS and CDR2 FNYEAQ. The CDR3 has 17 amino acids. V gave up 1 base and J gave up 2 bases; unmatched junction bases: 9.

This clone has a single count. The chain couples TRBV5-1 to TRBJ2-1; 8 nucleotides agree with TRBD2. J lost 5 bases, V lost 2 bases, and 15 bases had no gene match. The CDR3 is 18 amino acids. From germline, CDR1 is SGHRS and CDR2 YFSETQ. Here the CDR3 DNA reads TGCGCCAGCAGCTTAAGGGGAGCGGGAGTTACGGCTCACAATGAGCAGTTCTTC. Its translation: CASSLRGAGVTAHNEQFF.

V usage is TRBV18 and J usage is TRBJ2-7, with 9 nucleotides matching TRBD1. This CDR3 region has 15 residues. Germline V gene sequence: CDR1 KGHSH, CDR2 LQKENI. The trim removed 6 bases at V and 1 base at J, leaving 7 bases unmatched. The CDR3: CASSPPGQGSYEQYF. CDR3 coding DNA: TGTGCCAGCTCCCCCCCAGGACAGGGGTCCTACGAGCAGTACTTC.

DNA for the CDR3: TGTGCCAGTTCTACCACCCATATGAGGCTAGCGGGAACCTACGAGCAGTACTTC. This encodes CASSTTHMRLAGTYEQYF. J is TRBJ2-7 and V is TRBV19, with 9 bases fitting TRBD2. The CDR3 has 18 residues. Losses at the gene ends were 8 bases for V and 2 bases for J; bases not matched to a gene: 19. The germline gives CDR1 LNHDA, CDR2 SQIVND (reference sequence).

V is TRBV4-3 and J is TRBJ2-7; 9 positions agree with TRBD2. Germline V gene lookup returns CDR1 LGHNA and CDR2 YSLEER. The CDR3 consists of 15 residues. J was trimmed by 2 bases and V by 5 bases; bases with no gene match: 7. CDR3 in amino acids: CASSVSLAGAYEQYF. In DNA, the CDR3 is TGCGCCAGCAGCGTCAGCTTAGCGGGAGCCTACGAGCAGTACTTC.

As concerns this clone: The identical CDR3 is also encoded by other nucleotide sequences in the sample. This chain uses TRBV7-9 with TRBJ2-7, with 7 bases identical to TRBD1. J was trimmed by 2 bases and V by 5 bases; bases with no gene match: 6. From germline, CDR1 is SEHNR and CDR2 FQNEAQ (reference sequence). The CDR3 loop spans 14 amino acids. The CDR3 DNA reads as TGTGCCAGCAGCCATCGGGACAGACCCTACGAGCAGTACTTC. Protein product: CASSHRDRPYEQYF.

The chain couples TRBV7-2 to TRBJ1-5; D might be TRBD1 (5 bases). V was cut by 3 bases and J by 7 bases, with 10 bases left in between. The length of the CDR3 is 13 residues. Germline CDR1 reads SGHTA; CDR2 reads FQGNSA. In nucleotides, the CDR3 is TGTGCCAGCAGCTTGGGGGTAATCCAGCCCCAGCATTTT. This gives the protein CASSLGVIQPQHF.

The chain carries TRBV29-1 and TRBJ2-7; a possible D gene is TRBD1 (7 bases). V was cut by 3 bases and J by 4 bases, with 16 bases left in between. The length of the CDR3 is 14 residues. Germline assignment: CDR1 SQVTM and CDR2 ANQGSEA. CDR3 coding DNA: TGCAGCGTTGACGCGCGGGACAGTAGTTACGAGCAGTACTTC. Translation: CSVDARDSSYEQYF.